This T cell receptor beta chain was found in a study of blood T cell repertoires in COVID-19. Resolution of symptoms, clearance, or two negative PCRs was present in recovered Cohort 3 donors. Assay: immunoSEQ multiplex PCR; the TCRdb copy retains only in-frame clones and omits some. The data contain 150,000 to 200,000 clones, approximately 80% of them seen just once; the ten biggest clones take up 12% to 15%. This clone was seen a few times. Germline CDR1 is SNHLY and CDR2 is FYNNEI. With V trimmed by 6 bases and J by 8 bases, 11 bases remained unmatched. There are 15 residues in the CDR3. Sequenced material: PBMCs or T cells enriched from blood (not recorded which). The source of this sequence is a man over 45 who had recovered from COVID-19. The chain links TRBV2 to TRBJ1-4, with TRBD1 matching over 8 bases. This CDR3 reads CASRGLQGGREKLFF. The CDR3 nucleotides are TGTGCCAGCAGGGGTCTACAGGGGGGACGCGAAAAACTGTTTTTT.